A selection of T cell receptor beta chains follows, all from one sample in a study of blood T cells in healthy people across ages. TCRdb re-derived calls from the 5' RACE reads in MiXCR, one entry per CDR3 protein. This sample has over 1,500,000 distinct CDR3 sequences, with roughly 52% found just once. The sequencing input was blood. Source of these receptors: a woman aged 40 to 49 in good health. The CDR3 runs from the conserved cysteine through the conserved F or W. D genes are given only for firm matches. Size is stated for part of the rows, as once, few or many counts, or as a class when the clone is expanded.

V gene: TRBV3-1; D gene: -; clone size: -; J gene: TRBJ2-5; CDR3 DNA: TGTGCCAGCAGCCACATGGAGGCCCAGTACTTC; CDR3 protein: CASSHMEAQYF
V gene: TRBV6-2/TRBV6-3; D gene: -; clone size: -; J gene: TRBJ2-7; CDR3 DNA: TGTGCCAGCAGTTACGTGGGGACGGGAGTCTACGAGCAGTACTTC; CDR3 protein: CASSYVGTGVYEQYF
V gene: TRBV24-1; D gene: TRBD1; clone size: -; J gene: TRBJ1-2; CDR3 DNA: TGTGCCACCAGTGATGATTCGACAGGGCACTATGGCTACACCTTC; CDR3 protein: CATSDDSTGHYGYTF
V gene: TRBV2; D gene: -; clone size: -; J gene: TRBJ1-2; CDR3 DNA: TGTGCCAGCTCACCGGACGGGAAGAACTATGGCTACACCTTC; CDR3 protein: CASSPDGKNYGYTF
V gene: TRBV20-1; D gene: TRBD1; clone size: -; J gene: TRBJ1-6; CDR3 DNA: TGCAGTGCTAGCTCCGGGACAGGGGGCTTTTCACCCCTCCACTTT; CDR3 protein: CSASSGTGGFSPLHF
V gene: TRBV6-6; D gene: -; clone size: -; J gene: TRBJ1-5; CDR3 DNA: TGTGCCAGCAGCCAGGAGACAGGATTTGCGCCCCAGCATTTT; CDR3 protein: CASSQETGFAPQHF
V gene: TRBV10-3; D gene: -; clone size: few; J gene: TRBJ2-3; CDR3 DNA: TGTGCCATCAGTGACCAGGGGTTTAGCACAGATACGCAGTATTTT; CDR3 protein: CAISDQGFSTDTQYF
V gene: TRBV4-2; D gene: -; clone size: -; J gene: TRBJ2-3; CDR3 DNA: TGTGCCAGCAGCCAAGGAGCTAGCAGGGAGACAGATACGCAGTATTTT; CDR3 protein: CASSQGASRETDTQYF
V gene: TRBV7-6; D gene: TRBD2; clone size: -; J gene: TRBJ2-7; CDR3 DNA: TGTGCCAGCAGCGCAACTAGCGGGGATGTGAGTGAGCAGTACTTC; CDR3 protein: CASSATSGDVSEQYF
V gene: TRBV25-1; D gene: -; clone size: -; J gene: TRBJ1-1; CDR3 DNA: TGTGCCAGCAGTGATCGAACAAGGAACACTGAAGCTTTCTTT; CDR3 protein: CASSDRTRNTEAFF
V gene: TRBV5-1; D gene: -; clone size: -; J gene: TRBJ2-7; CDR3 DNA: TGCGCCAGCAGCTCCGAACTCCTTAGCTCCTACGAGCAGTACTTC; CDR3 protein: CASSSELLSSYEQYF
V gene: TRBV27; D gene: TRBD1; clone size: -; J gene: TRBJ2-4; CDR3 DNA: TGTGCCAGCAGTTTATCGGCAAGGGGGCACCAAGAGATCCAGTACTTC; CDR3 protein: CASSLSARGHQEIQYF
V gene: TRBV20-1; D gene: TRBD2; clone size: few; J gene: TRBJ2-1; CDR3 DNA: TGCAGTGCTACCACTACTAGCGGGGGCCCCTACAATGAGCAGTTCTTC; CDR3 protein: CSATTTSGGPYNEQFF
V gene: TRBV7-2; D gene: -; clone size: -; J gene: TRBJ1-6; CDR3 DNA: TGTGCCAGCAGCTCCCCTTATTCACCCCTCCACTTT; CDR3 protein: CASSSPYSPLHF
V gene: TRBV12-3/TRBV12-4; D gene: -; clone size: many; J gene: TRBJ2-3; CDR3 DNA: TGTGCCAGCAGCCAACTCAGCACAGATACGCAGTATTTT; CDR3 protein: CASSQLSTDTQYF
V gene: TRBV4-3; D gene: TRBD1; clone size: -; J gene: TRBJ2-5; CDR3 DNA: TGCGCCAGCAGCCCAGGACAGGCCGTACAGGAGACCCAGTACTTC; CDR3 protein: CASSPGQAVQETQYF
V gene: TRBV12-3/TRBV12-4; D gene: -; clone size: -; J gene: TRBJ2-3; CDR3 DNA: TGTGCCAGCACCGCCGAAACCTTGACCACAGATACGCAGTATTTT; CDR3 protein: CASTAETLTTDTQYF
V gene: TRBV9; D gene: -; clone size: -; J gene: TRBJ2-1; CDR3 DNA: TGTGCCAGCAGCGTAGCCTTAGGCGGGGAGACCTACAATGAGCAGTTCTTC; CDR3 protein: CASSVALGGETYNEQFF
V gene: TRBV11-2; D gene: -; clone size: few; J gene: TRBJ2-3; CDR3 DNA: TGTGCCAGCAGCCCTGAAGGGGGGATAGGGGGGACCACAGATACGCAGTATTTT; CDR3 protein: CASSPEGGIGGTTDTQYF
V gene: TRBV6-2/TRBV6-3; D gene: -; clone size: -; J gene: TRBJ2-1; CDR3 DNA: TGTGCCAGTGTGAATCGGTGCGAGAAGTTCTTC; CDR3 protein: CASVNRCEKFF
V gene: TRBV28; D gene: -; clone size: once; J gene: TRBJ1-2; CDR3 DNA: TGTGCCAGCAGTACAGGGAAATATGGCTACACCTTC; CDR3 protein: CASSTGKYGYTF
V gene: TRBV25-1; D gene: TRBD1; clone size: -; J gene: TRBJ2-5; CDR3 DNA: TGTGCCAGCAGCCAGGACAGGGTAGAACAAGAGACCCAGTACTTC; CDR3 protein: CASSQDRVEQETQYF
V gene: TRBV20-1; D gene: -; clone size: -; J gene: TRBJ2-3; CDR3 DNA: TGCAGTGCTAGAGTAGTGGGGGGGCGTGTCACAGATACGCAGTATTTT; CDR3 protein: CSARVVGGRVTDTQYF
V gene: TRBV20-1; D gene: -; clone size: -; J gene: TRBJ2-3; CDR3 DNA: TGCAGTGCCACTCAACGCACAGATACGCAGTATTTT; CDR3 protein: CSATQRTDTQYF
V gene: TRBV29-1; D gene: -; clone size: -; J gene: TRBJ2-7; CDR3 DNA: TGCAGCGCCTTGGGCAGGACCTCCTACGAGCAGTACTTC; CDR3 protein: CSALGRTSYEQYF
V gene: TRBV6-6; D gene: TRBD1; clone size: -; J gene: TRBJ2-7; CDR3 DNA: TGTGCCAGCAGTTACGCCGGGACAGGGAGGCTCGAGCAGTACTTC; CDR3 protein: CASSYAGTGRLEQYF
V gene: TRBV7-8; D gene: -; clone size: -; J gene: TRBJ2-7; CDR3 DNA: TGTGCCAGCAGCTTATTCGGATCGGGGGGCGTCAGCGAGCAGTACTTC; CDR3 protein: CASSLFGSGGVSEQYF
V gene: TRBV6-2/TRBV6-3; D gene: -; clone size: -; J gene: TRBJ2-5; CDR3 DNA: TGTGCCAGCAGGAGAGCCCTCGGGCCGTCTGATCGGGAGACCCAGTACTTC; CDR3 protein: CASRRALGPSDRETQYF
V gene: TRBV18; D gene: -; clone size: -; J gene: TRBJ1-1; CDR3 DNA: TGTGCCAGCTCACCGAGTGACGCTGAAGCTTTCTTT; CDR3 protein: CASSPSDAEAFF
V gene: TRBV7-2; D gene: -; clone size: -; J gene: TRBJ2-3; CDR3 DNA: TGTGCCAGCAGCTTAGTGGTAGCAGACACAGATACGCAGTATTTT; CDR3 protein: CASSLVVADTDTQYF
V gene: TRBV6-2/TRBV6-3; D gene: TRBD1; clone size: -; J gene: TRBJ2-4; CDR3 DNA: TGTGCCAGCAGTTTGATGAGGGGGCGTGAAAACATTCAGTACTTC; CDR3 protein: CASSLMRGRENIQYF
V gene: TRBV12-3/TRBV12-4; D gene: -; clone size: few; J gene: TRBJ1-1; CDR3 DNA: TGTGCCAGCAGTTACGGGACGTTGAACACTGAAGCTTTCTTT; CDR3 protein: CASSYGTLNTEAFF
V gene: TRBV6-6; D gene: -; clone size: -; J gene: TRBJ1-5; CDR3 DNA: TGTGCCAGCAGTTACATGGGGAAGGGAAGGAGCCAGCCCCAGCATTTT; CDR3 protein: CASSYMGKGRSQPQHF
V gene: TRBV20-1; D gene: -; clone size: few; J gene: TRBJ2-3; CDR3 DNA: TGCAGTGCGTCGAGCATAGATACGCAGTATTTT; CDR3 protein: CSASSIDTQYF
V gene: TRBV4-2; D gene: -; clone size: -; J gene: TRBJ2-7; CDR3 DNA: TGTGCCAGCAGCCAATGGCCCTTGTACGAGCAGTACTTC; CDR3 protein: CASSQWPLYEQYF
V gene: TRBV19; D gene: TRBD1; clone size: -; J gene: TRBJ2-3; CDR3 DNA: TGTGCCACCAAGGACAGGGGCCGAAGCACAGATACGCAGTATTTT; CDR3 protein: CATKDRGRSTDTQYF
V gene: TRBV4-2; D gene: TRBD2; clone size: -; J gene: TRBJ2-5; CDR3 DNA: TGTGCCAGCAGCCAAGAAGAAGGAGGATTGTTGGTAGCGGGGGGGCCCCGACCTGAGACCCAGTACTTC; CDR3 protein: CASSQEEGGLLVAGGPRPETQYF
V gene: TRBV7-2; D gene: -; clone size: -; J gene: TRBJ2-5; CDR3 DNA: TGTGCCAGCAGCCGTACGACGGAGACCCAGTACTTC; CDR3 protein: CASSRTTETQYF
V gene: TRBV5-6; D gene: -; clone size: -; J gene: TRBJ2-1; CDR3 DNA: TGTGCCAGCAGCCTGAGACCGATTGACAATGAGCAGTTCTTC; CDR3 protein: CASSLRPIDNEQFF
V gene: TRBV12-3/TRBV12-4; D gene: -; clone size: -; J gene: TRBJ1-2; CDR3 DNA: TGTGCCAGCACCCTACCGAGGGGACTGCCAACTTTGGGCTACACCTTC; CDR3 protein: CASTLPRGLPTLGYTF
V gene: TRBV18; D gene: -; clone size: -; J gene: TRBJ2-7; CDR3 DNA: TGTGCCAGCTCCTTAGAGATTTCCGAGCAGTACTTC; CDR3 protein: CASSLEISEQYF
V gene: TRBV28; D gene: -; clone size: -; J gene: TRBJ2-1; CDR3 DNA: TGTGCCAGCAGTCCCCGCGGAGCTTTCAACAATGAGCAGTTCTTC; CDR3 protein: CASSPRGAFNNEQFF
V gene: TRBV4-2; D gene: -; clone size: -; J gene: TRBJ2-1; CDR3 DNA: TGTGCCGGCAGCCAAGCAGGGGGAGCGGGGGCCTACAATGAGCAGTTCTTC; CDR3 protein: CAGSQAGGAGAYNEQFF
V gene: TRBV28; D gene: -; clone size: -; J gene: TRBJ1-5; CDR3 DNA: TGTGCCAGCAGTTTACCCCCGTTAAGAAATCAGCCCCAGCATTTT; CDR3 protein: CASSLPPLRNQPQHF
V gene: TRBV4-3; D gene: -; clone size: -; J gene: TRBJ2-5; CDR3 DNA: TGCGCCAGCAGCCCACGACAGCACGGACTCCAAGAGACCCAGTACTTC; CDR3 protein: CASSPRQHGLQETQYF
V gene: TRBV6-2/TRBV6-3; D gene: -; clone size: -; J gene: TRBJ1-5; CDR3 DNA: TGTGCCAGCAGTTACTCGATTATTGGGGGGCAAAATCAGCCCCAGCATTTT; CDR3 protein: CASSYSIIGGQNQPQHF
V gene: TRBV5-6; D gene: -; clone size: -; J gene: TRBJ2-5; CDR3 DNA: TGTGCCAGCAGCTTGGAACCGGGTTTACAAGAGACCCAGTACTTC; CDR3 protein: CASSLEPGLQETQYF
V gene: TRBV7-2; D gene: -; clone size: -; J gene: TRBJ2-1; CDR3 DNA: TGTGCCAGCAGCTTAATCGCCGGAGGGCAGGAGCAGTTCTTC; CDR3 protein: CASSLIAGGQEQFF
V gene: TRBV6-5; D gene: -; clone size: -; J gene: TRBJ2-7; CDR3 DNA: TGTGCCAACAGTTCTGGGATGGGAGGCTACGAGCAGTACTTC; CDR3 protein: CANSSGMGGYEQYF
V gene: TRBV29-1; D gene: TRBD2; clone size: -; J gene: TRBJ2-1; CDR3 DNA: TGCAGCGTTGAAACCGAGGAGGGACTAGCGGAAATCTACAATGAGCAGTTCTTC; CDR3 protein: CSVETEEGLAEIYNEQFF
V gene: TRBV20-1; D gene: -; clone size: -; J gene: TRBJ2-5; CDR3 DNA: TGCAGTGCTACCACAAATATTCCCCAAGAGACCCAGTACTTC; CDR3 protein: CSATTNIPQETQYF
V gene: TRBV20-1; D gene: TRBD1; clone size: -; J gene: TRBJ1-5; CDR3 DNA: TGCAGTGCTAGATCGGGACAGGGCATAATCCCGCCCCAGCATTTT; CDR3 protein: CSARSGQGIIPPQHF
V gene: TRBV3-1; D gene: -; clone size: -; J gene: TRBJ1-2; CDR3 DNA: TGTGCCAGCAGCCAAGACGGGCAATACTATGGCTACACCTTC; CDR3 protein: CASSQDGQYYGYTF
V gene: TRBV20-1; D gene: -; clone size: few; J gene: TRBJ2-5; CDR3 DNA: TGCAGTGCTAGAGTGGGGCTAATGGAGACCCAGTACTTC; CDR3 protein: CSARVGLMETQYF
V gene: TRBV9; D gene: -; clone size: once; J gene: TRBJ1-1; CDR3 DNA: TGTGCCACCTCACCTGTATTGGGCACTGAAGCTTTCTTT; CDR3 protein: CATSPVLGTEAFF